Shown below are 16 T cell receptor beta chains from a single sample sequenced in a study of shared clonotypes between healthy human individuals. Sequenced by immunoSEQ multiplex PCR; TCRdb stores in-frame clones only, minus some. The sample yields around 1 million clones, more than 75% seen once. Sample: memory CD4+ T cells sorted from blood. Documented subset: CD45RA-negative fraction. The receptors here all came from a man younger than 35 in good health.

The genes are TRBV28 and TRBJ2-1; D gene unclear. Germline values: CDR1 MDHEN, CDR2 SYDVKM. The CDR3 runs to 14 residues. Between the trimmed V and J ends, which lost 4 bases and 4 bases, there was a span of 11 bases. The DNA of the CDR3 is TGTGCCAGCAGTTCTGAGACACTTTACAATGAGCAGTTCTTC. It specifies CASSSETLYNEQFF.

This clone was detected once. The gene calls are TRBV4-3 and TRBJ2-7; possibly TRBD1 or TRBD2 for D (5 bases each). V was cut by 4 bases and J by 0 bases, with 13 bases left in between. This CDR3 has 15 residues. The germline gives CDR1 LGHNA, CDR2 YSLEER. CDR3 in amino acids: CASSPGTASSYEQYF. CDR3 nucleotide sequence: TGCGCCAGCAGCCCGGGGACGGCGAGCTCCTACGAGCAGTACTTC.

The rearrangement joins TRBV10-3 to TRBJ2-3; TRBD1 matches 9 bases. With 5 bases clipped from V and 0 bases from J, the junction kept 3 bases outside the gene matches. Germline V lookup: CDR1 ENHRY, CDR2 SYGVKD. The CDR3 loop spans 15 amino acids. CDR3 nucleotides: TGTGCCATCAGTCCCGGGACAGGGAGCACAGATACGCAGTATTTT. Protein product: CAISPGTGSTDTQYF.

The CDR3 reads CASRILTNPNTEAFF. In DNA, the CDR3 is TGTGCCAGCCGGATCTTAACCAACCCCAACACTGAAGCTTTCTTT. This chain uses TRBV2 with TRBJ1-1; D is unresolved. Germline CDR1 reads SNHLY; CDR2 reads FYNNEI. The CDR3 consists of 15 residues. V lost 8 bases and J 2 bases, leaving 18 bases between the germline ends.

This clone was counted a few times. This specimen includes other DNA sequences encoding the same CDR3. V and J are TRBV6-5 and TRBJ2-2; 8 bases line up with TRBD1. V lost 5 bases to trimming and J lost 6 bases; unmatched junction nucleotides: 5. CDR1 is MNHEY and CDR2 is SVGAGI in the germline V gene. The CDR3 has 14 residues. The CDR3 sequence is CASSRDRGAGELFF. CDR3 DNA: TGTGCCAGCAGTCGCGACAGGGGAGCCGGGGAGCTGTTTTTT.

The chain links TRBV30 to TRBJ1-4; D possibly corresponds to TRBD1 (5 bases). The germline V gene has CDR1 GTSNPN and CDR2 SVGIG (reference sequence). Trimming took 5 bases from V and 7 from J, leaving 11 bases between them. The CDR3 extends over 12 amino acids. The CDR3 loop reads CAWGGLSEKLFF. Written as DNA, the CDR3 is TGTGCCTGGGGGGGGTTGTCTGAAAAACTGTTTTTT.

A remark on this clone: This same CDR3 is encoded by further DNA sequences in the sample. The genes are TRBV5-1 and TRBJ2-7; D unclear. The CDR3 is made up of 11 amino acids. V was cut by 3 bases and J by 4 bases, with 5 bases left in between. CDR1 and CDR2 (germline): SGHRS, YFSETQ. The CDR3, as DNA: TGCGCCAGCAGCTCTGAATACGAGCAGTACTTC. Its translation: CASSSEYEQYF.

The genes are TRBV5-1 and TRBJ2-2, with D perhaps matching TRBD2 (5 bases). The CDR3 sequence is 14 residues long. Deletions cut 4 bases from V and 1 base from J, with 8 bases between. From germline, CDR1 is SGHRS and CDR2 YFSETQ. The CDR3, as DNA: TGCGCCAGCAGCGTTGGGAGGAACACCGGGGAGCTGTTTTTT. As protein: CASSVGRNTGELFF.

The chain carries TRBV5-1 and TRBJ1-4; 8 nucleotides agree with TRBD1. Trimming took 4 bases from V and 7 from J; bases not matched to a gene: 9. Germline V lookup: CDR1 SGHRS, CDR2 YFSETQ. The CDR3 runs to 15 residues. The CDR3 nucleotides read TGCGCCAGCAGCGGAACTGGACAGGGCAGTGAAAAACTGTTTTTT. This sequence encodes CASSGTGQGSEKLFF. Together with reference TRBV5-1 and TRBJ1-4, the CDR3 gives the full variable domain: KAGVTQTPRYLIKTRGQQVTLSCSPISGHRSVSWYQQTPGQGLQFLFEYFSETQRNKGNFPGRFSGRQFSNSRSEMNVSTLELGDSALYLCASSGTGQGSEKLFFGSGTQLSVL.

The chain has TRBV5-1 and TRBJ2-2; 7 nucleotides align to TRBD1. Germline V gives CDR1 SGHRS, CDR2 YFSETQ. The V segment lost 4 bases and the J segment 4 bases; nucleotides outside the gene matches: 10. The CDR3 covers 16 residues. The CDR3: CASSPGDRAGTGELFF. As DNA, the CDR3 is TGCGCCAGCAGCCCCGGTGACAGGGCGGGCACCGGGGAGCTGTTTTTT.

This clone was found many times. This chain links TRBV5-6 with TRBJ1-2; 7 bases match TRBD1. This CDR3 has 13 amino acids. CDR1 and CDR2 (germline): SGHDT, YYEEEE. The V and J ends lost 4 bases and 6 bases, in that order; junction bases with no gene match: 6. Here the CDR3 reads CASSIDRDNGYTF. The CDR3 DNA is TGTGCCAGCAGCATAGACAGGGATAATGGCTACACCTTC.

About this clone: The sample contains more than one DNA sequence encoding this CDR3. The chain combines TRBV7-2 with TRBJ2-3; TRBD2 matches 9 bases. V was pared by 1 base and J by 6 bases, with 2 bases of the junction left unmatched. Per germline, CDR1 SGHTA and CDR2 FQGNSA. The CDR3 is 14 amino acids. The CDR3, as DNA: TGTGCCAGCAGCTTAGGGGCGGGAGGGGATACGCAGTATTTT. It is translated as CASSLGAGGDTQYF.

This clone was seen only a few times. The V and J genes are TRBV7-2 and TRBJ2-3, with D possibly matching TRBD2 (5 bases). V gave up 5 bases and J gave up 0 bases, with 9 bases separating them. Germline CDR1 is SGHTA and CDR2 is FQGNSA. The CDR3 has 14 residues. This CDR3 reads CASSHSESTDTQYF. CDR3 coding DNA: TGTGCCAGCAGCCATAGCGAGAGCACAGATACGCAGTATTTT. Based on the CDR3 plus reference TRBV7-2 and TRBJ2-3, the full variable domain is GAGVSQSPSNKVTEKGKDVELRCDPISGHTALYWYRQSLGQGLEFLIYFQGNSAPDKSGLPSDRFSAERTGGSVSTLTIQRTQQEDSAVYLCASSHSESTDTQYFGPGTRLTVL.

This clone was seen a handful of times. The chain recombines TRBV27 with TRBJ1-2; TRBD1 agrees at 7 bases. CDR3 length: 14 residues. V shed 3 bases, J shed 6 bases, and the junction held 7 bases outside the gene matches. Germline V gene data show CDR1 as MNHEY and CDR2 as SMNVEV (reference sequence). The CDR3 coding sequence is TGTGCCAGCAGTTTCTACCAGGGGGGCCATGGCTACACCTTC. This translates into CASSFYQGGHGYTF.

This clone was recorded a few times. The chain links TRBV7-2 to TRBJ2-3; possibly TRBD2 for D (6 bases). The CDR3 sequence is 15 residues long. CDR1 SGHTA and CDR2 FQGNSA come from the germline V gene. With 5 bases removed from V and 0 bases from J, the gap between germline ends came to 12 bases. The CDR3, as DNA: TGTGCCAGCAGCCGGGACTCCTTTAGCACAGATACGCAGTATTTT. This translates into CASSRDSFSTDTQYF.

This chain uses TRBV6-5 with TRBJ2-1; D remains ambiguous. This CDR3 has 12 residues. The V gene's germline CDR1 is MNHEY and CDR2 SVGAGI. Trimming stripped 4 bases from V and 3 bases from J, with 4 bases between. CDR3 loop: CASSSFYNEQFF. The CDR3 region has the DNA TGTGCCAGCAGTTCCTTCTACAATGAGCAGTTCTTC.